Described below is a single T cell receptor beta chain sequence and its context. What it binds is not known. The data belong to a study of cytomegalovirus exposure and HLA in healthy donors. Notes on the study in general: The listing of approximately 160 TCR beta chains classed them as cytomegalovirus-associated.

Vbeta (60) and Jbeta (13) primers were used in the PCR. Data came from immunoSEQ multiplex PCR; TCRdb stores just in-frame clones and leaves some out. Of roughly 93,000 clones in the sample, 80% were seen once. With 5 bases removed from V and 8 bases from J, the gap between germline ends came to 21 bases. CDR3 length equals 16 residues. From germline, CDR1 is SGHVS and CDR2 FQNEAQ. The sequence was obtained from a young man in good health and CMV-seronegative. The sample was PBMCs. The V gene is TRBV7-8, the J gene TRBJ1-4, with D possibly matching TRBD1 (5 bases). The CDR3 sequence is CASSLKGRQGQEKLFF. In nucleotides, the CDR3 is TGTGCCAGCAGCCTAAAGGGGAGGCAGGGTCAGGAAAAACTGTTTTTT.